The 23 T cell receptor beta chains given below trace back to one sample, sequenced in a study of cytomegalovirus exposure and HLA in healthy donors. Here immunoSEQ multiplex PCR was the method, and the copy in TCRdb shows in-frame clones only, minus some. The profile covers 200,000 or so clones, with approximately 82% appearing a single time and 13% taken by the ten largest. The sequencing input was PBMCs. Receptors were obtained from a woman younger than 45 in good health and CMV-seropositive.

The V and J genes are TRBV21-1 and TRBJ1-4; the D call in the table, TRBD1, was not verified against the DNA. TRBV21-1 corresponds to a pseudogene. This CDR3 comprises 10 residues. CDR3 nucleotides: TGTGCCAGCTCAGGGGAAGGACTGTTTTTT. Protein: CASSGEGLFF.

The rearrangement links TRBV2 to TRBJ2-2; tentatively, D is TRBD2 (5 bases). Germline V gives CDR1 SNHLY, CDR2 FYNNEI. V was shortened by 5 bases and J by 5 bases, with 12 bases between the two germline ends. The CDR3 contains 14 residues. CDR3 DNA: TGTGCCAGCAGTCAGGAGAGGGATACCGGGGAGCTGTTTTTT. Translating it yields CASSQERDTGELFF.

The V and J genes are TRBV9 and TRBJ2-7; 12 bases match TRBD1. Germline trimming cut 0 bases from V and 7 bases from J; bases unmatched to any gene: 5. The CDR3 runs 15 residues. Germline V gene sequence: CDR1 SGDLS, CDR2 YYNGEE. The CDR3 DNA sequence: TGTGCCAGCAGCGTAGTGGGACAGGGGGCTGGGGAGCAGTACTTC. Translating gives CASSVVGQGAGEQYF.

The genes are TRBV7-8 and TRBJ1-5; maybe TRBD1 (5 bases). This CDR3 has 16 amino acids. Trimming removed 2 bases from V and 4 bases from J, with 15 bases in between. Germline assignment: CDR1 SGHVS and CDR2 FQNEAQ. The CDR3 spells CASSLTNTRGNQPQHF. The CDR3 nucleotides read TGTGCCAGCAGCTTAACGAACACCCGGGGGAATCAGCCCCAGCATTTT.

This chain links TRBV19 with TRBJ1-2; 10 bases match TRBD1. Unmatched junction bases numbered 4, after V lost 9 bases and J lost 6 bases. The CDR3 extends over 12 amino acids. Looked up from germline, CDR1 is LNHDA and CDR2 is SQIVND (reference sequence). The CDR3 DNA follows: TGTGCCAGCACCGGGACAGGGGATGGCTACACCTTC. It yields the protein CASTGTGDGYTF.

This clone showed up just once. The rearrangement links TRBV27 to TRBJ1-2, with D perhaps matching TRBD1 (5 bases). The V gene lost 5 bases and the J gene lost 0 bases, with 10 bases spanning the gap. Germline CDR1 reads MNHEY; CDR2 reads SMNVEV (reference sequence). The CDR3 spans 14 residues. The CDR3 DNA sequence: TGTGCCAGCAGTGACAGCCCTTCTAACTATGGCTACACCTTC. It specifies CASSDSPSNYGYTF.

The rearrangement uses TRBV27 and TRBJ1-2; maybe TRBD1 (6 bases). Germline V lookup: CDR1 MNHEY, CDR2 SMNVEV (reference sequence). CDR3 length: 14 residues. The V end lost 3 bases, the J end lost 0 bases, and 8 bases lay between the germline ends. CDR3 nucleotide sequence: TGTGCCAGCAGTTTGGACAGTGCTAACTATGGCTACACCTTC. The encoded protein is CASSLDSANYGYTF.

Note on this clone: Germline and junction disagree at one end, which may indicate a read error. V and J are TRBV7-7 and TRBJ2-1, with D tentatively TRBD2 (6 bases). The CDR3 extends over 16 amino acids. Germline-derived CDR1 and CDR2 are SSHAT and FNYEAQ (reference sequence). CDR3 sequence (DNA): TGTGCTAGCAGCTTGGGGGGTTATAGGGAGGTTAGTGAGCAGTTCTTC. Amino acids: CASSLGGYREVSEQFF.

This clone was seen a single time. V gene TRBV27 combines with J gene TRBJ1-1; D uncertain. The CDR3 extends over 14 amino acids. V was clipped by 9 bases and J by 1 base, with 15 bases between them. The V gene's germline CDR1 is MNHEY and CDR2 SMNVEV (reference sequence). The CDR3 DNA follows: TGTGCCAGTGGTTTTGGGCTGCCGAACACTGAAGCTTTCTTT. Its protein is CASGFGLPNTEAFF.

The chain carries TRBV28 and TRBJ1-1; D is unresolved. The V gene lost 3 bases and the J gene lost 7 bases, with 15 bases spanning the gap. The CDR3 length is 14 residues. The germline gives CDR1 MDHEN, CDR2 SYDVKM. CDR3 in amino acids: CASSFMWRGIEAFF. The CDR3 DNA reads as TGTGCCAGCAGTTTCATGTGGAGAGGAATTGAAGCTTTCTTT.

J is TRBJ1-2 and V is TRBV6-5, with 8 bases that match TRBD1. This CDR3 is built from 13 residues. CDR1 MNHEY and CDR2 SVGAGI come from the germline V gene. The V and J ends lost 5 bases and 3 bases, in that order; junction bases with no gene match: 2. The CDR3 DNA reads TGTGCCAGCAGTCTGACAGGGGACTATGGCTACACCTTC. It translates to CASSLTGDYGYTF.

J is TRBJ2-7 and V is TRBV2; D is possibly TRBD2 (5 bases). There are 18 residues in the CDR3. From germline, CDR1 is SNHLY and CDR2 FYNNEI. Trimming removed 2 bases at V and 0 bases at J, with 20 bases between. The CDR3 DNA reads as TGTGCCAGCAGTGAATTTACGATTCGAGGGCTCCTCTCCTACGAGCAGTACTTC. Translating gives CASSEFTIRGLLSYEQYF.

The rearrangement joins TRBV19 to TRBJ2-7; D not resolved. The CDR3 sequence is 14 residues long. Germline V gene sequence: CDR1 LNHDA, CDR2 SQIVND (reference sequence). V lost 6 bases and J lost 6, with 18 bases in between. The CDR3 spells CASSVDRALGEQYF. CDR3 sequence (DNA): TGTGCCAGTAGCGTCGACCGAGCGCTGGGCGAGCAGTACTTC.

The gene calls are TRBV7-6 and TRBJ1-3; 7 nucleotides line up with TRBD1. The V gene's germline CDR1 is SGHVS and CDR2 FNYEAQ. The CDR3 extends over 19 amino acids. J was trimmed by 8 bases and V by 1 base; bases with no gene match: 20. Here the CDR3 reads CASSLVGMGRQVQGDTIYF. CDR3 DNA sequence: TGTGCCAGCAGCTTAGTTGGCATGGGTCGACAGGTCCAGGGGGACACCATATATTTT.

CDR3 sequence (DNA): TGCGCCAGCAGCTCCCTCCGGGATCAAGAGACCCAGTACTTC. This sequence encodes CASSSLRDQETQYF. The chain is built from TRBV5-1 and TRBJ2-5; a weak D match, TRBD2 (5 bases). The V end was cut by 3 bases, the J end by 2 bases, with 11 bases between. The length of the CDR3 is 14 residues. CDR1 SGHRS and CDR2 YFSETQ come from the germline V gene.

V is TRBV2 and J is TRBJ1-4; D gene unclear. The germline V gene has CDR1 SNHLY and CDR2 FYNNEI. The CDR3 sequence is 15 residues long. The V and J ends lost 11 bases and 2 bases respectively, with 18 bases between them. The CDR3 loop reads CAADREAATNEKLFF. The CDR3 DNA is TGTGCCGCTGATCGGGAGGCCGCGACTAATGAAAAACTGTTTTTT.

The chain is built from TRBV5-1 and TRBJ1-1; no reliable D call. The CDR3 extends over 14 amino acids. Deletions cut 4 bases from V and 3 bases from J, with 13 bases between. Per germline, CDR1 SGHRS and CDR2 YFSETQ. CDR3 in amino acids: CASSVSRRDTEAFF. The CDR3 coding sequence is TGCGCCAGCAGCGTGAGCCGTCGGGACACTGAAGCTTTCTTT.

The chain employs TRBV5-4 and TRBJ2-5; 10 bases match TRBD2. This CDR3 comprises 15 residues. Germline V CDR1 and CDR2: SGHNT, YYREEE (reference sequence). V shed 5 bases, J shed 4 bases, and the junction held 8 bases outside the gene matches. This CDR3 is CASRSASGRGETQYF. In nucleotides, the CDR3 is TGTGCCAGCAGGTCCGCTAGCGGGAGAGGAGAGACCCAGTACTTC. Looking up the rest from reference TRBV5-4 and TRBJ2-5 gives the full variable domain: ETGVTQSPTHLIKTRGQQVTLRCSSQSGHNTVSWYQQALGQGPQFIFQYYREEENGRGNFPPRFSGLQFPNYSSELNVNALELDDSALYLCASRSASGRGETQYFGPGTRLLVL.

In regard to this clone: Distinct nucleotide sequences in the sample also encode this CDR3. This sequence joins TRBV15 and TRBJ1-1; the D gene is possibly TRBD1 (5 bases). Trimming left V 3 bases short and J 1 base short, with 9 bases between. The CDR3 is 14 amino acids. Germline V CDR1 and CDR2: LNHNV, YYDKDF (reference sequence). In DNA, the CDR3 is TGTGCCACCAGCAGGGGGAGGGGGAACACTGAAGCTTTCTTT. It is translated as CATSRGRGNTEAFF.

The sample holds a few counts of this clone. V and J are TRBV15 and TRBJ2-5; a weak D match, TRBD1 (6 bases). The CDR3 totals 13 residues. Per the germline V gene, CDR1 is LNHNV and CDR2 is YYDKDF (reference sequence). V was trimmed by 5 bases and J by 2 bases, leaving 9 bases between them. The CDR3 reads CATSLTGQETQYF. The CDR3 DNA reads TGTGCCACCAGCCTAACAGGGCAAGAGACCCAGTACTTC.

The chain links TRBV30 to TRBJ1-5, with D unresolved. Germline V gives CDR1 GTSNPN, CDR2 SVGIG (reference sequence). V was pared by 3 bases and J by 7 bases, with 13 bases between. The CDR3 covers 13 residues. CDR3 sequence: CAWSRLQNQPQHF. The CDR3 region has the DNA TGTGCCTGGAGCCGACTGCAAAACCAGCCCCAGCATTTT.

The chain carries TRBV5-4 and TRBJ1-1; D not resolved. Deletions cut 4 bases from V and 0 bases from J, with 7 bases between. The CDR3 length is 13 residues. Per germline, CDR1 SGHNT and CDR2 YYREEE (reference sequence). CDR3 nucleotides: TGTGCCAGCAGCCCGACATTGAACACTGAAGCTTTCTTT. Encoded protein: CASSPTLNTEAFF.

The chain uses TRBV27 and TRBJ2-1; perhaps TRBD1 as D (5 bases). The V and J ends lost 7 bases and 2 bases respectively, with 12 bases between them. CDR1 and CDR2 (germline): MNHEY, SMNVEV (reference sequence). The CDR3 loop spans 14 amino acids. The CDR3 is CASNRQGPYNEQFF. Written as DNA, the CDR3 is TGTGCCAGCAACCGGCAGGGCCCCTACAATGAGCAGTTCTTC.